This T cell receptor (beta chain) was captured in a study of blood T cells in healthy people across ages. The ends lost 3 bases at V and 0 bases at J; junction bases unmatched: 9. CDR1 is SGHAT, CDR2 FQNNGV, per germline. The CDR3 is made up of 20 amino acids. Alongside a J-beta primer mix, a sample-barcoded 5' primer served in a second PCR lasting roughly 7 to 11 cycles. Using its own MiXCR run on the 5' RACE reads, TCRdb lists one record per CDR3 protein. The sample holds hundreds of thousands of distinct CDR3 sequences; approximately 22% are singletons and the top ten take roughly 22%. About this clonotype: Its antigen is not known.

General study findings and limits: Naive CD4+ cells and diversity were both higher in long-lived donors than in aged donors. Naive and antigen-experienced cells were not separated, limiting conclusive comparison.

The source is a man aged 70 or older in good health. The sample taken for sequencing was blood. V and J are TRBV11-2 and TRBJ2-6, with 12 bases matching TRBD1. The chain's CDR3 is CASSFPLGTGGLSGANVLTF. Written as DNA, the CDR3 is TGTGCCAGCAGCTTCCCACTGGGGACAGGGGGCCTCTCTGGGGCCAACGTCCTGACTTTC.